The 11 T cell receptor beta chains below were found in one sample sequenced in a study of shared clonotypes between healthy human individuals. Generated by immunoSEQ multiplex PCR, the TCRdb table keeps only in-frame clones and is missing some. The data show 450,000 to 700,000 clones, roughly 96% seen once. Only CD45RO-negative cells positively selected for CCR7 counted as naive CD8 cells, so terminally differentiated effector memory CD45RA+ cells were excluded. The sequencing input was naive CD8+ T cells sorted from blood. Receptors originate from a woman aged 25 to 45 in good health.

This chain joins TRBV28 and TRBJ1-2; 7 bases are a match to TRBD1. CDR3 size: 15 residues. The ends lost 6 bases at V and 2 bases at J; junction bases unmatched: 9. Germline V CDR1 and CDR2: MDHEN, SYDVKM. CDR3 DNA sequence: TGTGCCAGCAGCTTAAGGACAGGCAAGAACTATGGCTACACCTTC. Translated: CASSLRTGKNYGYTF.

J is TRBJ2-7 and V is TRBV27; 9 nucleotides line up with TRBD1. The ends lost 1 base at V and 3 bases at J; junction bases unmatched: 4. Germline V lookup: CDR1 MNHEY, CDR2 SMNVEV (reference sequence). This CDR3 contains 15 residues. The DNA for the CDR3 is TGTGCCAGCAGTTTATGGGGGACAGGGAACTACGAGCAGTACTTC. Translated, it gives CASSLWGTGNYEQYF.

This chain connects TRBV6-5 to TRBJ2-1; D remains ambiguous. V dropped 8 bases and J dropped 8 bases, with 10 bases sitting between them. The CDR3 spans 11 residues. Germline V CDR1 and CDR2: MNHEY, SVGAGI. The CDR3 loop reads CASRWGYEQFF. CDR3 DNA sequence: TGTGCCAGCCGTTGGGGATATGAGCAGTTCTTC.

The CDR3: CASSQGDSQETQYF. The CDR3 coding sequence is TGCGCCAGCAGCCAAGGGGACAGCCAAGAGACCCAGTACTTC. The chain has TRBV4-1 and TRBJ2-5; 7 bases line up with TRBD1. The CDR3 runs 14 residues. Germline trimming cut 1 base from V and 1 base from J; bases unmatched to any gene: 0. The germline CDR1 and CDR2 sequences are MGHRA and YSYEKL.

The sample holds one count of this clone. The rearrangement links TRBV4-1 to TRBJ2-7; D gene ambiguous. V was cut by 0 bases and J by 1 base, with 13 bases left in between. Germline V gene lookup returns CDR1 MGHRA and CDR2 YSYEKL. The CDR3 is made up of 16 amino acids. The CDR3 loop is CASSQDPRDISYEQYF. The CDR3 DNA reads TGCGCCAGCAGCCAAGATCCCCGTGACATTTCCTACGAGCAGTACTTC.

J is TRBJ2-1 and V is TRBV4-2, with 8 bases matching TRBD2. Unmatched junction bases numbered 0, after V lost 0 bases and J lost 2 bases. CDR1 LGHNA and CDR2 YNFKEQ come from the germline V gene. The CDR3 runs to 15 residues. CDR3 nucleotides: TGTGCCAGCAGCCAAGAGGGACTAGCCTACAATGAGCAGTTCTTC. Translation gives CASSQEGLAYNEQFF.

This chain uses TRBV2 with TRBJ1-2; no clear D. CDR3 length: 9 residues. Germline V gives CDR1 SNHLY, CDR2 FYNNEI. The V end lost 6 bases, the J end lost 8 bases, and 4 bases lay between the germline ends. The CDR3 sequence: CASRKGYTF. CDR3 nucleotides: TGTGCCAGCAGGAAAGGCTACACCTTC. Full variable domain (missing parts from reference TRBV2 and TRBJ1-2): EPEVTQTPSHQVTQMGQEVILRCVPISNHLYFYWYRQILGQKVEFLVSFYNNEISEKSEIFDDQFSVERPDGSNFTLKIRSTKLEDSAMYFCASRKGYTFGSGTRLTVV.

This chain links TRBV2 with TRBJ2-1; unclear D gene. In germline, CDR1 is SNHLY, CDR2 FYNNEI. Trimming took off 10 bases at V and 9 bases at J, with 22 bases between the two ends. The CDR3 is 14 amino acids. Here the CDR3 reads CATWGSQRVGEQFF. CDR3 nucleotide sequence: TGTGCCACCTGGGGAAGCCAAAGGGTCGGTGAGCAGTTCTTC.

This sequence joins TRBV10-1 and TRBJ2-5; maybe TRBD2 (6 bases). The V end lost 0 bases, the J end lost 11 bases, and 13 bases lay between the germline ends. In germline, CDR1 is WNHNN, CDR2 SYGVQD (reference sequence). The CDR3 is made up of 13 amino acids. The CDR3 loop is CASSESGLEEQYF. The CDR3 bases are TGCGCCAGCAGTGAGTCGGGACTTGAGGAGCAGTACTTC.

The CDR3, as DNA: TGTGCCAGTAGTACCCCCCGGGACACGAAAAAGTATGGCTACACCTTC. Amino acid sequence: CASSTPRDTKKYGYTF. The chain uses TRBV19 and TRBJ1-2; a possible D gene is TRBD1 (6 bases). V was cut by 4 bases and J by 5 bases, with 20 bases left in between. This CDR3 region has 16 residues. Germline V lookup: CDR1 LNHDA, CDR2 SQIVND (reference sequence).

CDR3 sequence (DNA): TGTGCCAGCAGCCCCGCGCAGGTCTTAAATTACGAGCAGTACTTC. As protein: CASSPAQVLNYEQYF. The genes are TRBV28 and TRBJ2-7, with no clear D. The germline V gene encodes CDR1 MDHEN and CDR2 SYDVKM. V was pared by 6 bases and J by 4 bases, with 19 bases between. The CDR3 has 15 amino acids.